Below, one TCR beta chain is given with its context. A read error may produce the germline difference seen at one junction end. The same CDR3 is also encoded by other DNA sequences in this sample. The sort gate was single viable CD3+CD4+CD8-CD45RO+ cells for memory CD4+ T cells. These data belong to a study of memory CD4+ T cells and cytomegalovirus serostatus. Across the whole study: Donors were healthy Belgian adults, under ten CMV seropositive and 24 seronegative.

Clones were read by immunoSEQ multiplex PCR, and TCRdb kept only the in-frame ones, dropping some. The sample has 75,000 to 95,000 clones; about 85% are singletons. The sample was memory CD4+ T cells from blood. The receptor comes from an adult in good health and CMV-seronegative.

The CDR3 DNA follows: TGTGCTAGCAGCTTAGGATGGGAGCGGGGTGAAGCTTTCTTT. It translates to CASSLGWERGEAFF. J is TRBJ1-1 and V is TRBV7-9; D gene unclear. CDR1 and CDR2 from the germline V gene are SEHNR and FQNEAQ (reference sequence). This CDR3 comprises 14 residues. Full variable domain (outside the CDR3, taken from reference TRBV7-9 and TRBJ1-1): DTGVSQNPRHKITKRGQNVTFRCDPISEHNRLYWYRQTLGQGPEFLTYFQNEAQLEKSRLLSDRFSAERPKGSFSTLEIQRTEQGDSAMYLCASSLGWERGEAFFGQGTRLTVV.